This T cell receptor (beta chain) was observed in a study of OX40 agonist ivuxolimab in advanced cancers. For the study at large: Every 2 weeks, ivuxolimab was infused into the patients intravenously at between 0.01 and 10 mg/kg. A partial response was reached by three patients: one with hepatocellular carcinoma and two with cutaneous melanoma. Study-wide findings and caveats: Researchers report that CD8+ T cells had, on average, more expanded clones than CD4+.

Comment on this clone: The antigen is unknown.

The J segment lost 6 bases and the V segment lost 2 bases, leaving 4 bases of the junction unmatched. The CDR3 spans 14 residues. Germline V CDR1 and CDR2: LNHDA, SQIVND (reference sequence). The repertoire was sequenced with immunoSEQ multiplex PCR; TCRdb's copy has only in-frame clones and lacks some. The sample holds 57,000 or so clones, more than 85% seen once. The TCR originated in an adult with an advanced solid tumor such as melanoma, head and neck, liver or kidney cancer. The specimen comprised CD4+ or CD8+ T cells sorted from blood, sampled in a trial of the OX40 agonist ivuxolimab. The chain employs TRBV19 and TRBJ2-7; 10 nucleotides align to TRBD2. CDR3 DNA: TGTGCCAGTAGTATATCAGCGGGAGGGAGCGAGCAGTACTTC. Residues: CASSISAGGSEQYF.